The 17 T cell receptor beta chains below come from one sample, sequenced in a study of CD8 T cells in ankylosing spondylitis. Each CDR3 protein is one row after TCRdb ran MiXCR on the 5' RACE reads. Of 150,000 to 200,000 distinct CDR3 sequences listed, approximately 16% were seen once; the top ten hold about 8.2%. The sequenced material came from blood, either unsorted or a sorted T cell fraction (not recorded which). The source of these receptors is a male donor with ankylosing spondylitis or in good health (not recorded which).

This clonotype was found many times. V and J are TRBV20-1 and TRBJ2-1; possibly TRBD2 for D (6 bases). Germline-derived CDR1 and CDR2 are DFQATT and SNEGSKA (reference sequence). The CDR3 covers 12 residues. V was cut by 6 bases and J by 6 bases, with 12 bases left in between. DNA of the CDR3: TGCAGTGCCGCGACTAGGAGCAATGAGCAGTTCTTC. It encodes CSAATRSNEQFF.

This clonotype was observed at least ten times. The CDR3 is CASRTSPFSYNEQFF. The CDR3 DNA is TGTGCCAGCAGGACTAGCCCGTTCTCCTACAATGAGCAGTTCTTC. The V call is TRBV2, the J call TRBJ2-1, with 7 bases fitting TRBD2. CDR1 is SNHLY, CDR2 FYNNEI, per germline. V lost 6 bases, J lost 0 bases, and 5 bases stayed unmatched. CDR3 size: 15 residues.

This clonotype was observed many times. The DNA of the CDR3 is TGCAGTGCTAGAGGTACAGGGGCCTCGGCGACACGTCAGCCCCAGCATTTT. Amino acid sequence: CSARGTGASATRQPQHF. The V call is TRBV20-1, the J call TRBJ1-5; TRBD1 aligns across 7 bases. The CDR3 sequence is 17 residues long. V lost 1 base and J lost 6; bases outside the gene matches: 15. In germline, CDR1 is DFQATT, CDR2 SNEGSKA (reference sequence).

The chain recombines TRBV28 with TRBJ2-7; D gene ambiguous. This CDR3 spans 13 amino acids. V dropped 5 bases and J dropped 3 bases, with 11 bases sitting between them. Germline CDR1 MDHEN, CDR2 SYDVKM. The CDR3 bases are TGTGCCAGCAGTAAGGCAGGCGGCTACGAGCAGTACTTC. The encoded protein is CASSKAGGYEQYF.

CDR3 loop: CASSRGTSAYNEQFF. The CDR3 DNA reads as TGTGCCAGCAGTCGCGGGACTAGCGCCTACAATGAGCAGTTCTTC. The rearrangement uses TRBV12-3 or TRBV12-4 and TRBJ2-1; TRBD2 matches at 10 bases. V trimming: 5 bases; J trimming: 2 bases; junction bases outside the gene matches: 3. The CDR3 spans 15 residues.

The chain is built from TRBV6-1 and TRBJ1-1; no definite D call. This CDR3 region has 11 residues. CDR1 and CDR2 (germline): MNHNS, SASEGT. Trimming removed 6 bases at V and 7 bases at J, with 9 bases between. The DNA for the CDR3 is TGTGCCAGCAGCGAGAATTTTGAAGCTTTCTTT. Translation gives CASSENFEAFF.

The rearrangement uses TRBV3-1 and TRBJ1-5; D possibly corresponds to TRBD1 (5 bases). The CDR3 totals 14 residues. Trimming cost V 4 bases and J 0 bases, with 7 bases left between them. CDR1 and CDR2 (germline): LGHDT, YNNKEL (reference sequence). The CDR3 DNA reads TGTGCCAGCAGCCCAGGGATTAGCAATCAGCCCCAGCATTTT. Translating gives CASSPGISNQPQHF.

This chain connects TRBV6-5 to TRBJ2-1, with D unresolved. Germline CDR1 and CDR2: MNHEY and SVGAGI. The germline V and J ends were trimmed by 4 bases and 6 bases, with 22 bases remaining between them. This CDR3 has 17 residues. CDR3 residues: CASSSYSGAESRNEQFF. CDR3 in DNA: TGTGCCAGCAGTTCCTACTCGGGTGCGGAGTCCCGCAATGAGCAGTTCTTC.

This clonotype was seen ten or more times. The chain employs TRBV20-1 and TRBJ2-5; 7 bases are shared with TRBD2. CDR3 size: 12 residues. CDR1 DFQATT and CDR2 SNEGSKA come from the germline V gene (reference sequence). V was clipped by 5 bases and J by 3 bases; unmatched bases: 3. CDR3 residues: CSAGLAEETQYF. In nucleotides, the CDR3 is TGCAGTGCTGGGCTAGCGGAAGAGACCCAGTACTTC.

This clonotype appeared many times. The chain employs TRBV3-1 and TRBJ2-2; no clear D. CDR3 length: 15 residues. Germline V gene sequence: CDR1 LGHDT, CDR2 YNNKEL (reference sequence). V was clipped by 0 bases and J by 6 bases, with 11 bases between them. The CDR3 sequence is CASSQDLSTSGELFF. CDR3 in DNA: TGTGCCAGCAGCCAAGATTTAAGCACCTCCGGGGAGCTGTTTTTT.

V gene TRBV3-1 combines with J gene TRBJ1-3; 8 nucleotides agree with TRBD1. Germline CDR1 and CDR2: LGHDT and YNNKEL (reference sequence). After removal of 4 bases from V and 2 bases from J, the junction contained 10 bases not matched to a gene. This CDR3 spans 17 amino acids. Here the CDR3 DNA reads TGTGCCAGCAGCCCGGCGGCAGGGGGCTTTGCTGGAAACACCATATATTTT. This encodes CASSPAAGGFAGNTIYF.

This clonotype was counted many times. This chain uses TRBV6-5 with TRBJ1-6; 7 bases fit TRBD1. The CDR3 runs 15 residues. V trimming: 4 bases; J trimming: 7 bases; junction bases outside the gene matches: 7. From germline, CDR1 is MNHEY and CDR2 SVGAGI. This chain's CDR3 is CASSFTGTANSPLHF. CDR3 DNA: TGTGCCAGCAGTTTCACCGGGACAGCGAATTCACCCCTCCACTTT.

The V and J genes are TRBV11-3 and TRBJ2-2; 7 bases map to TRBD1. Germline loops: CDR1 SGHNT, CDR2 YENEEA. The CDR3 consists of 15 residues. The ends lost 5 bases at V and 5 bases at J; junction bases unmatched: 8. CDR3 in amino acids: CASSQTGVGTGELFF. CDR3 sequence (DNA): TGTGCCAGCAGCCAAACAGGGGTTGGGACCGGGGAGCTGTTTTTT. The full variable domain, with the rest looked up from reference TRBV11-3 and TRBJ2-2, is EAGVVQSPRYKIIEKKQPVAFWCNPISGHNTLYWYLQNLGQGPELLIRYENEEAVDDSQLPKDRFSAERLKGVDSTLKIQPAELGDSAVYLCASSQTGVGTGELFFGEGSRLTVL.

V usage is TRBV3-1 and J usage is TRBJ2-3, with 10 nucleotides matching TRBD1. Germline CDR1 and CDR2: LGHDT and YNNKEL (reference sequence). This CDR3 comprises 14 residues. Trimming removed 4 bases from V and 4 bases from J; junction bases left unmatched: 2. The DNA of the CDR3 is TGTGCCAGCAGCCGACAGGGGGCCGCAGATACGCAGTATTTT. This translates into CASSRQGAADTQYF.

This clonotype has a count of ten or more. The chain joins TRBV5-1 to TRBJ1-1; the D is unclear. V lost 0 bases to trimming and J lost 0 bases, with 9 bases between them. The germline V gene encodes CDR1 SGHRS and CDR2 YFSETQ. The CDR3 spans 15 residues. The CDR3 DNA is TGCGCCAGCAGCTTGGGTCCTGGCGTGAACACTGAAGCTTTCTTT. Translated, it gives CASSLGPGVNTEAFF.

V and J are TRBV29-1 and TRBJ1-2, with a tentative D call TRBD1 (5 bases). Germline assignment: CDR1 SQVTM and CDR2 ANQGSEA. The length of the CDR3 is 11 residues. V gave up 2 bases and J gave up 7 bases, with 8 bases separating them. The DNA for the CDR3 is TGCAGCGTTGAACGAGGGGCTGGCTACACCTTC. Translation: CSVERGAGYTF.

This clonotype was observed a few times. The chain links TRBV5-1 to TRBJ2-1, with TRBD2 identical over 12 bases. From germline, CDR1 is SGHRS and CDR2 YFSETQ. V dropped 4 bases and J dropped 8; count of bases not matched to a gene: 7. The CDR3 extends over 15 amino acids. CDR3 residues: CASSPSGRGIYEQFF. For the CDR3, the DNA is TGCGCCAGCAGCCCTAGCGGGAGGGGAATCTATGAGCAGTTCTTC.